These T cell receptor beta chains were read from a single sample in a study of lymphopenia after photon versus proton radiotherapy. Profiling relied on immunoSEQ multiplex PCR, and the TCRdb table lists in-frame clones only, not all of them. Here the sample spans 26,000 or so clones, around 85% being singletons. The source material was peripheral blood, sampled from a patient treated with photon-based radiotherapy. The receptors were sampled from a man aged 25 to 40 with gastric cancer. CDR3s include the opening cysteine and the closing phenylalanine or tryptophan. D genes are given only for firm matches. Only some rows state a clone size, as once, few, many or a class for expanded clones.

-	TRBV7-2	-	TRBJ2-1	CASSLDLADLYNEQFF	TGTGCCAGCAGCTTAGACTTAGCGGACCTCTACAATGAGCAGTTCTTC
-	TRBV28	-	TRBJ1-2	CASSDNYGYTF	TGTGCCAGCAGTGATAACTATGGCTACACCTTC
TRBD1	TRBV10-3	-	TRBJ2-2	CAISALTGGKGTGELFF	TGTGCCATCAGTGCACTTACAGGGGGCAAGGGCACCGGGGAGCTGTTTTTT
-	TRBV4-1	-	TRBJ2-1	CASSQDLASNEQFF	TGCGCCAGCAGCCAAGATCTAGCAAGTAATGAGCAGTTCTTC
-	TRBV5-1	-	TRBJ2-1	CASSLTISGYNEQFF	TGCGCCAGCAGCTTAACCATTTCTGGGTACAATGAGCAGTTCTTC
-	TRBV9	-	TRBJ1-1	CASSVSGEWDTEAFF	TGTGCCAGCAGCGTCTCGGGGGAGTGGGACACTGAAGCTTTCTTT
TRBD1	TRBV6-5	-	TRBJ2-3	CAARDRSTDTQYF	TGTGCCGCTAGGGACAGGAGCACAGATACGCAGTATTTT
TRBD2	TRBV7-2	-	TRBJ2-1	CASSPLSGTVSNEQFF	TGTGCCAGCAGCCCCCTTAGCGGGACGGTTTCTAATGAGCAGTTCTTC
-	TRBV29-1	-	TRBJ2-7	CSVFDGTYEQYF	TGCAGCGTTTTCGACGGGACCTACGAGCAGTACTTC
-	TRBV28	-	TRBJ2-6	CATLGGAAGANVLTF	TGTGCCACCCTGGGTGGGGCGGCCGGGGCCAACGTCCTGACTTTC
-	TRBV28	-	TRBJ2-1	CASSLPPRGMYEQFF	TGTGCCAGCAGTTTACCCCCGAGGGGGATGTATGAGCAGTTCTTC
-	TRBV5-4	-	TRBJ2-7	CASSLDDEQYF	TGTGCCAGCAGCTTGGATGACGAGCAGTACTTC
TRBD2	TRBV2	-	TRBJ2-3	CASSDGRGGTDTQYF	TGTGCCAGCAGTGATGGGCGGGGGGGCACAGATACGCAGTATTTT
TRBD2	TRBV13	once	TRBJ2-7	CASSWEGEQYF	TGTGCCAGCAGCTGGGAGGGAGAGCAGTACTTC
-	TRBV7-3	-	TRBJ1-3	CASSARDTRRSGNTIYF	TGTGCCAGCAGCGCACGGGACACCCGGCGGTCTGGAAACACCATATATTTT
TRBD1	TRBV5-1	-	TRBJ2-7	CASSYGTGSDEQYF	TGCGCCAGCAGCTACGGGACAGGGAGTGACGAGCAGTACTTC
-	TRBV28	-	TRBJ2-7	CASSLTAYEQYF	TGTGCCAGCAGTTTAACGGCCTACGAGCAGTACTTC